This T cell receptor beta chain comes out of a study of Ad26.COV2.S vaccination and SARS-CoV-2 variants. The study, taken as a whole, reports: The TCR-based breadth and depth measures might underestimate overall T cell responses.

Remarks on this clone: As yet, its antigen is unknown.

The CDR3 runs to 15 residues. Germline V gives CDR1 SGHAT, CDR2 FQNNGV. V was pared by 3 bases and J by 2 bases, with 3 bases of the junction left unmatched. Generated by immunoSEQ multiplex PCR, the TCRdb table keeps only in-frame clones and is missing some. The table has approximately 140,000 clones, around 86% seen once. The material was peripheral blood, obtained after recovery from COVID-19. The gene calls are TRBV11-2 and TRBJ2-3; 9 bases are a match to TRBD2. The sequence was collected from a human donor who had recovered from COVID-19. CDR3 nucleotide sequence: TGTGCCAGCAGCTTTAGCGGGGGCAACACAGATACGCAGTATTTT. This encodes CASSFSGGNTDTQYF.